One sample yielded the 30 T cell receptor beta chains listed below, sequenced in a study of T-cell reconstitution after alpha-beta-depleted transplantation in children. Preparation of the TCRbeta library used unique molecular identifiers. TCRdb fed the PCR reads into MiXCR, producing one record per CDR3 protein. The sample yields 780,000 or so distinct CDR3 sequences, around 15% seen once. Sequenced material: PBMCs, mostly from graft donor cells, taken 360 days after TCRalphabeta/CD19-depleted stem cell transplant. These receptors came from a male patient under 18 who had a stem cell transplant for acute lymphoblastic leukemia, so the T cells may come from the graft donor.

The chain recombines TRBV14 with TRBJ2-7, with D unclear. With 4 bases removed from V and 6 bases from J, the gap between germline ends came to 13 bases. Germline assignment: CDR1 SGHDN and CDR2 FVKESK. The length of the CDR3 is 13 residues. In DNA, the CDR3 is TGTGCCAGCAGCCCTAGTCGCATGGGCGAGCAGTACTTC. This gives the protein CASSPSRMGEQYF.

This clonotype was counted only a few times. In DNA form, the CDR3 reads TGTGCCAGCAGTTTTCGGACAGGGGGCGCGGGCAATCAGCCCCAGCATTTT. Its translation: CASSFRTGGAGNQPQHF. V and J are TRBV12-3 or TRBV12-4 and TRBJ1-5; TRBD1 matches at 11 bases. V shed 3 bases, J shed 2 bases, and the junction held 6 bases outside the gene matches. This CDR3 has 17 residues.

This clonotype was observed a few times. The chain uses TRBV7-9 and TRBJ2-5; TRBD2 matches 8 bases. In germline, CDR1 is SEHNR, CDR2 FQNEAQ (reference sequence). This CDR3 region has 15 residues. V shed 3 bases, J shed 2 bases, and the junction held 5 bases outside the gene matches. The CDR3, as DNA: TGTGCCAGCAGCTTCGGAGCGGGAGTACAAGAGACCCAGTACTTC. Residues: CASSFGAGVQETQYF.

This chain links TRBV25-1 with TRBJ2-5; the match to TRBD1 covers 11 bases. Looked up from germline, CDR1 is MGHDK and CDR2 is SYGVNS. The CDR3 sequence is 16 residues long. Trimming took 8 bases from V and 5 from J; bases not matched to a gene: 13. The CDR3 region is CASGPGRTGGYETQYF. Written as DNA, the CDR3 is TGTGCCAGCGGGCCCGGTAGGACAGGGGGCTATGAGACCCAGTACTTC.

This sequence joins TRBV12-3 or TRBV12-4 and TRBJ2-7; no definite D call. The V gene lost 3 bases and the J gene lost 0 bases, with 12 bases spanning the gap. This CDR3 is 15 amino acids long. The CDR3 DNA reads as TGTGCCAGCAGTTTGGAAGGCGTCTACTCCTACGAGCAGTACTTC. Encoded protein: CASSLEGVYSYEQYF.

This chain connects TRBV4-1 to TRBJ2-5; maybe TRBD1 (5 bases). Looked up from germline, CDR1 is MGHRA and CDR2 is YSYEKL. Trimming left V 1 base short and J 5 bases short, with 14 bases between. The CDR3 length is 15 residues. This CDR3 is CASSQGQGIRETQYF. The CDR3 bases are TGCGCCAGCAGCCAAGGCCAGGGTATACGGGAGACCCAGTACTTC.

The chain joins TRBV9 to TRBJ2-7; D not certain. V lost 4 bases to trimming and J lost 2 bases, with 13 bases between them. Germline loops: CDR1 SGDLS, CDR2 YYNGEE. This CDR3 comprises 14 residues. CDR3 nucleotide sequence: TGTGCCAGCAGCCCCCGGGTGGCTACCTACGAGCAGTACTTC. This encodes CASSPRVATYEQYF. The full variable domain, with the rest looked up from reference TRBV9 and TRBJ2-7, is DSGVTQTPKHLITATGQRVTLRCSPRSGDLSVYWYQQSLDQGLQFLIQYYNGEERAKGNILERFSAQQFPDLHSELNLSSLELGDSALYFCASSPRVATYEQYFGPGTRLTVT.

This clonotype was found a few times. CDR3: CAISDRGRGYTDTQYF. The CDR3 DNA reads as TGTGCCATCAGTGACCGAGGGCGGGGTTACACAGATACGCAGTATTTT. V gene TRBV10-3 combines with J gene TRBJ2-3; a possible D gene is TRBD2 (6 bases). Trimming took off 3 bases at V and 2 bases at J, with 15 bases between the two ends. The CDR3 has 16 amino acids. The V gene's germline CDR1 is ENHRY and CDR2 SYGVKD.

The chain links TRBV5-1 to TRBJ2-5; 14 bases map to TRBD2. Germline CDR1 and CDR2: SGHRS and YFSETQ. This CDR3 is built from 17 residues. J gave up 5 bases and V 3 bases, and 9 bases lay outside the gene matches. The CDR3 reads CASSWTSGRRIGETQYF. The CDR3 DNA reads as TGCGCCAGCAGCTGGACTAGCGGGAGGCGGATAGGGGAGACCCAGTACTTC.

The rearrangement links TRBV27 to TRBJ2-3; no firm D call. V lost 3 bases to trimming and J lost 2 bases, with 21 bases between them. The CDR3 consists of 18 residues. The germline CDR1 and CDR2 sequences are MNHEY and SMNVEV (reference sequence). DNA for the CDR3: TGTGCCAGCAGTTTCCAGAACCCGGGCCTCACGTACACAGATACGCAGTATTTT. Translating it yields CASSFQNPGLTYTDTQYF.

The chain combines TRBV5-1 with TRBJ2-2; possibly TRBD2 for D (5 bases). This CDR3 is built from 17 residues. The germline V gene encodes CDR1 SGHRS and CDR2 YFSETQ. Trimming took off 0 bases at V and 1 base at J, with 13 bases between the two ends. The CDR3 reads CASSLGSGVRNTGELFF. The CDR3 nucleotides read TGCGCCAGCAGCTTGGGTTCCGGGGTGAGGAACACCGGGGAGCTGTTTTTT.

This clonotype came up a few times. CDR3 in amino acids: CASSQVIRTGAKVTRDEQFF. CDR3 DNA sequence: TGTGCCAGCAGCCAAGTGATCAGGACAGGGGCTAAGGTCACGCGGGATGAGCAGTTCTTC. The genes are TRBV4-2 and TRBJ2-1, with 9 nucleotides matching TRBD1. This CDR3 spans 20 amino acids. Trimming cost V 1 base and J 8 bases; bases outside gene matches: 21. Germline lookup yields CDR1 LGHNA and CDR2 YNFKEQ.

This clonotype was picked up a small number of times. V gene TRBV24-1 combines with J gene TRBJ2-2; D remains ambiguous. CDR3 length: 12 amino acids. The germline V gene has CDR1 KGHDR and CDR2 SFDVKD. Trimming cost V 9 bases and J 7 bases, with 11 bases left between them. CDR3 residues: CATRRVGGELFF. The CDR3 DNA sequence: TGTGCCACCCGGCGAGTTGGCGGGGAGCTGTTTTTT.

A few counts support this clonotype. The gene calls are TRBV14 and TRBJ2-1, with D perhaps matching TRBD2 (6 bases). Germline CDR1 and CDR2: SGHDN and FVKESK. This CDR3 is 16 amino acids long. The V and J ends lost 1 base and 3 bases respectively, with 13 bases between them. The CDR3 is CASSQGPRLGYNEQFF. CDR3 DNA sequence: TGTGCCAGCAGCCAAGGACCCCGACTAGGCTACAATGAGCAGTTCTTC.

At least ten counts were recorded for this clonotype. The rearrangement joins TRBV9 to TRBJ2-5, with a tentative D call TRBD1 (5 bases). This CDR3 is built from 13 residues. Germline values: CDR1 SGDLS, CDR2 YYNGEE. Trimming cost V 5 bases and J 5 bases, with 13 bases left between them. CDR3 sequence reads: CASSLGPMETQYF. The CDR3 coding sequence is TGTGCCAGCAGTCTGGGGCCGATGGAGACCCAGTACTTC.

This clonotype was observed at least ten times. For the CDR3, the DNA is TGTGCCATCAAGTTGGGAGCGGGAGCCTCCTACGAGCAGTACTTC. Translating gives CAIKLGAGASYEQYF. The V gene is TRBV10-3, the J gene TRBJ2-7, with 8 bases lining up with TRBD2. The CDR3 has 15 residues. The germline CDR1 and CDR2 sequences are ENHRY and SYGVKD. The V and J ends lost 7 bases and 0 bases, in that order; junction bases with no gene match: 8.

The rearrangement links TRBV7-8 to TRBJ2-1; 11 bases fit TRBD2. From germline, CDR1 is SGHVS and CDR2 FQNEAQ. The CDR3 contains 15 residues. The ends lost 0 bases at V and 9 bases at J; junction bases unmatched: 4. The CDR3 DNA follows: TGTGCCAGCAGCTTAGCTAGCGGGAGGGCCGGTGAGCAGTTCTTC. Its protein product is CASSLASGRAGEQFF. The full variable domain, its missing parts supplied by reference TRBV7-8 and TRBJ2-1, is GAGVSQSPRYKVAKRGQDVALRCDPISGHVSLFWYQQALGQGPEFLTYFQNEAQLDKSGLPSDRFFAERPEGSVSTLKIQRTQQEDSAVYLCASSLASGRAGEQFFGPGTRLTVL.

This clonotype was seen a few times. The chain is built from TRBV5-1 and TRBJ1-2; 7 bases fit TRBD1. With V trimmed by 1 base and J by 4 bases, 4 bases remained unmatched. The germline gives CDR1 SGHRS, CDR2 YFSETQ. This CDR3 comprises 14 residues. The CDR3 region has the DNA TGCGCCAGCAGCTTGACAGGGGCCCTCTATGGCTACACCTTC. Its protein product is CASSLTGALYGYTF.

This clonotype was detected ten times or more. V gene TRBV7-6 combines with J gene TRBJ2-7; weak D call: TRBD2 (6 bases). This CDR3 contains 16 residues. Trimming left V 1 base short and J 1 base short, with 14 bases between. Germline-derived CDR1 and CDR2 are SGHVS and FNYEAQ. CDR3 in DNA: TGTGCCAGCAGCTTAGAAGCCTCGCGGGGATCCTACGAGCAGTACTTC. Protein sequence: CASSLEASRGSYEQYF.

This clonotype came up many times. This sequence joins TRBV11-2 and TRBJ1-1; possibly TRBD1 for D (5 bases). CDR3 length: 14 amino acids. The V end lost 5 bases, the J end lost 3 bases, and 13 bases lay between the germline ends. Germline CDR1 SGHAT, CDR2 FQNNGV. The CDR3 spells CASSGHEGDTEAFF. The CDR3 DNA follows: TGTGCCAGCAGCGGACACGAAGGGGACACTGAAGCTTTCTTT.

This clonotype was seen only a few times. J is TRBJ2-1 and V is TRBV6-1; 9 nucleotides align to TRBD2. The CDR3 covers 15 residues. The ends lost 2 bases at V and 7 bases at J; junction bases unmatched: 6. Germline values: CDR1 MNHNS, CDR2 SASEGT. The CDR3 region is CASSERSGGTNEQFF. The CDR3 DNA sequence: TGTGCCAGCAGTGAACGAAGCGGGGGGACGAATGAGCAGTTCTTC.

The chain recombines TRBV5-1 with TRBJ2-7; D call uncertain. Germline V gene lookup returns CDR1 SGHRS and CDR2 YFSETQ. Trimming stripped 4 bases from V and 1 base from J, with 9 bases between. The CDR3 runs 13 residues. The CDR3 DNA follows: TGCGCCAGCAGCGGGGTGGGTTCCTACGAGCAGTACTTC. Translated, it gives CASSGVGSYEQYF. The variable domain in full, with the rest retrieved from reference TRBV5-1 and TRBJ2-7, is KAGVTQTPRYLIKTRGQQVTLSCSPISGHRSVSWYQQTPGQGLQFLFEYFSETQRNKGNFPGRFSGRQFSNSRSEMNVSTLELGDSALYLCASSGVGSYEQYFGPGTRLTVT.

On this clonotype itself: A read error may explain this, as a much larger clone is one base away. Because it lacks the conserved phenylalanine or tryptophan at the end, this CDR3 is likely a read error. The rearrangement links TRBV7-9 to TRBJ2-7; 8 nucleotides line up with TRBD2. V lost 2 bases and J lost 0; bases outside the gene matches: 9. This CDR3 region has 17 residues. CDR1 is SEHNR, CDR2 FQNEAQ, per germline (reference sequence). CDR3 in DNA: TGTGCCAGCAGCTTATTTCCCTCACTAGCGGCCTCCTACGAGCAGTACTTA. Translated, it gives CASSLFPSLAASYEQYL.

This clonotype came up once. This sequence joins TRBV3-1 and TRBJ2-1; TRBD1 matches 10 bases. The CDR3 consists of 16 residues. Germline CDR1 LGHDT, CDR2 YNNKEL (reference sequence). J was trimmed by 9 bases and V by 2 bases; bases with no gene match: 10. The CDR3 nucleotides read TGTGCCAGCAGCCAATTAACCGGGACAGGGGTAGGTGAGCAGTTCTTC. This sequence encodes CASSQLTGTGVGEQFF.

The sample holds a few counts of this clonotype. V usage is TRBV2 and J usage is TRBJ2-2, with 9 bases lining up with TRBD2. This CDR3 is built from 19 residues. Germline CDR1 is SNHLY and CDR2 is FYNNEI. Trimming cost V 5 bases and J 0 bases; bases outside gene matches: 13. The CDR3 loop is CASSLWVAGVPPNTGELFF. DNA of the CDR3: TGTGCCAGCAGTTTGTGGGTAGCGGGAGTCCCACCGAACACCGGGGAGCTGTTTTTT.

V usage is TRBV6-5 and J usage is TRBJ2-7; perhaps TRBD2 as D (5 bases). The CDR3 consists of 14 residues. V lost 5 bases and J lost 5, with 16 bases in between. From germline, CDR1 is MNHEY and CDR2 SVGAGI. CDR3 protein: CASSPSTNLDEQYF. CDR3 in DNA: TGTGCCAGCAGTCCCTCGACTAACCTTGACGAGCAGTACTTC.

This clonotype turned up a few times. DNA for the CDR3: TGTGCCAGATATCCGGTGGGCACAGATACGCAGTATTTT. This encodes CARYPVGTDTQYF. The chain links TRBV12-3 or TRBV12-4 to TRBJ2-3; no reliable D call. The CDR3 spans 13 residues. Trimming took off 9 bases at V and 1 base at J, with 11 bases between the two ends.

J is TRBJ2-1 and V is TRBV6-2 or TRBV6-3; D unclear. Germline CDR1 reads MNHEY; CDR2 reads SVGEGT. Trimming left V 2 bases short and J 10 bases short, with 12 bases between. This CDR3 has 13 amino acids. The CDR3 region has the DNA TGTGCCAGCAGTTACCCAGACGTTAAGGAGCAGTTCTTC. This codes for CASSYPDVKEQFF.

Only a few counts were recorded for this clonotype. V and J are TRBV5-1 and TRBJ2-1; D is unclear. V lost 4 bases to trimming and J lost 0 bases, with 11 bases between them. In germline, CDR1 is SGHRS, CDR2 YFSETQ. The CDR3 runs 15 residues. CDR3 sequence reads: CASSRSKGSYNEQFF. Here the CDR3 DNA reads TGCGCCAGCAGCCGATCCAAGGGCTCCTACAATGAGCAGTTCTTC.

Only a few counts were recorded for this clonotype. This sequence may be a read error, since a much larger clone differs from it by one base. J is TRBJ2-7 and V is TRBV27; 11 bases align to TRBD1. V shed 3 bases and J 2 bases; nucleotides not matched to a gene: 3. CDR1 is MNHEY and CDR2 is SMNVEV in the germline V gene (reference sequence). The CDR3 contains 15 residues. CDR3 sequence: CASSFGGQGAYEQYF. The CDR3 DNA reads TGTGCCAGCAGTTTTGGGGGACAGGGGGCCTACGAGCAGTACTTC.